This TCR beta chain was sequenced during a study of Graves' ophthalmopathy and Graves' hyperthyroidism. Pregnant or lactating patients and those with other autoimmune diseases or uncontrolled infections were excluded. Symptoms, serum thyroxine and TRAb, thyroid ultrasound, and orbital computed tomography formed the diagnostic basis. The table lists this clonotype with many counts. TCR beta CDR3 amplification used RNA transcripts. An opening RT-PCR round employed HTBI primers and preceded a second-round multiplex PCR. TCRdb reprocessed the multiplex PCR reads with MiXCR, giving one entry per CDR3 protein. The data show some 750,000 distinct CDR3 sequences, 40% seen once. Sample: peripheral blood. This TCR was recovered from an adult man with Graves' ophthalmopathy.

The CDR3 bases are TGTGCCAGCAGCCCTCGGACAGGGGGGTATCAGCCCCAGCATTTT. This gives the protein CASSPRTGGYQPQHF. The rearrangement links TRBV7-8 to TRBJ1-5; 10 nucleotides align to TRBD1. J lost 5 bases, V lost 5 bases, and 6 bases had no gene match. The V gene's germline CDR1 is SGHVS and CDR2 FQNEAQ. This CDR3 contains 15 residues. Complete variable domain (other parts from reference TRBV7-8 and TRBJ1-5): GAGVSQSPRYKVAKRGQDVALRCDPISGHVSLFWYQQALGQGPEFLTYFQNEAQLDKSGLPSDRFFAERPEGSVSTLKIQRTQQEDSAVYLCASSPRTGGYQPQHFGDGTRLSIL.